The present entry profiles one T cell receptor (beta chain) with its context. Its antigen target is currently unknown. Per-nucleotide qualities are absent, and no much larger clonotype sits a single base away. The library came from 5' RACE. A second roughly 6 to 11 cycle PCR used a sample-barcoded 5' primer and a J-beta primer mix. Each TCR beta cDNA molecule received a unique molecular identifier from a template-switch 5' adaptor carrying 12 random nucleotides. Each sample yielded at least 2.5 million CDR3-containing paired-end reads. All of the RNA was converted into first-strand cDNA using the Mint cDNA synthesis kit, with a TRBC-specific oligonucleotide serving as the primer. Following uracil-DNA glycosylase treatment, all cDNA underwent a first 18-cycle PCR with the universal primers M1SS and BC2_uni_R. The study's own analysis went as follows. Each sample was normalized by randomly selecting 1 million high-quality reads, each carrying a distinct molecular identifier. Reads with shared molecular identifiers were discarded instead of being binned into consensus sequences. MiTCR, set to a Q25 quality threshold and the strictest error-elimination algorithm, was used for CDR3 identification, clonotype clustering and error correction. A nonparametric unseen species model with Euler transformation was used to estimate a lower bound on total TCR beta diversity. TCRdb's own reprocessing of the public reads used fastp at Q25 and MiXCR and kept productive beta chains. Every entry covers one CDR3 protein and lists the most common genes and DNA from its rows. The V and J calls shown here were made by TCRdb, not taken from the authors' results. The sample profile shows roughly 1.9 million distinct CDR3 sequences; around 42% of them were found once. The top ten clones comprise around 23% of the sample.

Relative to germline, V is missing 7 bases and J is missing 3 bases, with 4 bases of the junction outside any gene match. The germline V gene supplies CDR1 SQVTM and CDR2 ANQGSEA. There are 13 amino acids in the CDR3, from cysteine to phenylalanine inclusive. This entry keeps only the CDR3 DNA: 39 bases, framed from base 1. The roughly 39 donors, aged about 6 to 100 years, were systemically healthy Caucasian individuals from Russia. Ten milliliters of peripheral blood were drawn from each donor into EDTA-treated Vacutainer tubes. PBMCs were isolated by Ficoll-Paque density-gradient centrifugation, with at least 6 million obtained per sample. Total RNA was extracted from PBMCs with Trizol reagent, with at least 5.5 micrograms obtained per sample. Naive CD45RAhigh/CD27high T cell percentages were measured by flow cytometry on a PBMC aliquot from every donor. This sample is part of a study of blood T cells in healthy people across ages (dated by TCRdb to between 2014 and 2016). For context, the study as a whole: In model experiments, template switching captured roughly one uniquely barcoded TCR beta cDNA molecule for every two T cells. Using deep sequencing normalized with unique cDNA molecular identifiers, the study measured how TCR beta repertoire diversity changes with age. The donors were divided into four age groups: young (average around 16 years), middle-aged (about 41), aged (approximately 62) and long-lived (roughly 82). Donors of different ages were randomly distributed across sequencing lanes to avoid experimental bias. Using the same blood draw, the study looked at two additional independent replicas of 1 million unique cDNA reads for two donors, one aged 18 to 30 and the other aged 80 or older. On the study overall, not on this receptor specifically: Compared with the aged group, the long-lived group had more naive CD4+ T cells, fewer expanded clones and increased TCR diversity, suggesting age selection. Estimates of total diversity based on one million sequenced T cells were regarded as lower bounds and as underestimates. Because profiling used bulk unsorted PBMCs, naive and antigen-experienced compartments could not be compared conclusively. Observed TCR beta diversity per million T cells fell roughly linearly with age, and a significant reduction was already apparent by age around 40. There was a strong correlation between observed TCR beta diversity and the percentage of naive T cells measured by flow cytometry. Because donor CMV infection status was unknown, age-related changes in expanded clonotypes were potentially confounded.

The sequence is built from TRBV29-1 and TRBJ2-1; 9 bases in between match TRBD2. Source material: blood. The receptor was isolated from a human donor in good health. The sequenced DNA: TGCAGCGGAAGACTAGCGGACTACAATGAGCAGTTCTTC. Its translation is CSGRLADYNEQFF.